The 7 T cell receptor beta chains below all came from one sample that was sequenced in a study of T cell responses to AZD1222 COVID-19 vaccine. Assay used: immunoSEQ multiplex PCR; TCRdb lists only in-frame clones, some missing. Of around 150,000 clones listed, about 92% are singletons. Material: peripheral blood, obtained 28 days after the second AZD1222 dose. The receptor source for this set is an adult who received the AZD1222 COVID-19 vaccine.

This chain links TRBV28 with TRBJ2-7, with D tentatively TRBD2 (7 bases). The CDR3 length is 14 residues. Germline V gives CDR1 MDHEN, CDR2 SYDVKM. With 9 bases removed from V and 1 base from J, the gap between germline ends came to 16 bases. The CDR3 protein is CASRMGGRSYEQYF. The CDR3 nucleotides are TGTGCCAGTCGGATGGGGGGGCGATCCTACGAGCAGTACTTC.

The V call is TRBV7-8, the J call TRBJ1-3; D perhaps matches TRBD1 (6 bases). The germline CDR1 and CDR2 sequences are SGHVS and FQNEAQ. The CDR3 extends over 15 amino acids. Trimming took off 1 base at V and 3 bases at J, with 10 bases between the two ends. The CDR3 here is CASSLVPRGGNTIYF. The CDR3, as DNA: TGTGCCAGCAGCTTAGTCCCCAGGGGTGGAAACACCATATATTTT.

V is TRBV7-9 and J is TRBJ2-1, with 7 bases identical to TRBD1. J lost 6 bases, V lost 7 bases, and 15 bases had no gene match. CDR3 length equals 16 residues. Germline CDR1 reads SEHNR; CDR2 reads FQNEAQ (reference sequence). The CDR3 sequence: CASNRGMDWDSNEQFF. The DNA of the CDR3 is TGTGCCAGCAACAGAGGGATGGACTGGGACAGCAATGAGCAGTTCTTC.

The V gene is TRBV19, the J gene TRBJ1-3; D remains unclear. Trimming removed 4 bases from V and 2 bases from J, with 9 bases in between. Looked up from germline, CDR1 is LNHDA and CDR2 is SQIVND (reference sequence). This CDR3 is built from 14 residues. The chain's CDR3 is CASSTISTGNTIYF. The CDR3 nucleotides are TGTGCCAGTAGTACCATCAGTACTGGAAACACCATATATTTT.

The J gene is TRBJ2-6, the V gene TRBV15; 7 bases align to TRBD2. V was clipped by 4 bases and J by 0 bases; unmatched bases: 12. The CDR3 is 19 residues long. Germline V gene lookup returns CDR1 LNHNV and CDR2 YYDKDF (reference sequence). The CDR3 sequence is CATSTVFGGSASGANVLTF. CDR3 DNA: TGTGCCACCAGCACGGTGTTCGGGGGGTCGGCCTCTGGGGCCAACGTCCTGACTTTC.

The chain couples TRBV30 to TRBJ1-5, with D perhaps TRBD1 (6 bases). The V gene lost 0 bases and the J gene lost 7 bases, with 10 bases spanning the gap. The CDR3 loop spans 13 amino acids. Germline assignment: CDR1 GTSNPN and CDR2 SVGIG (reference sequence). CDR3 coding DNA: TGTGCCTGGAGTGTAACAGGGCTCCAGCCCCAGCATTTT. It codes for CAWSVTGLQPQHF. The whole variable domain, remainder taken from reference TRBV30 and TRBJ1-5, is SQTIHQWPATLVQPVGSPLSLECTVEGTSNPNLYWYRQAAGRGLQLLFYSVGIGQISSEVPQNLSASRPQDRQFILSSKKLLLSDSGFYLCAWSVTGLQPQHFGDGTRLSIL.

The rearrangement joins TRBV6-5 to TRBJ2-4; TRBD1 agrees at 8 bases. Germline CDR1 is MNHEY and CDR2 is SVGAGI. The CDR3 loop spans 13 amino acids. The ends lost 11 bases at V and 9 bases at J; junction bases unmatched: 12. In nucleotides, the CDR3 is TGTGCCGGCGACCAGGGACAGGATGGCATTCAGTACTTC. Translated, it gives CAGDQGQDGIQYF.